This T cell receptor beta chain was sequenced for a study of beta chain features in type 1 diabetes. Broader study findings: Sequencing the cDNA could make cells with high TCR expression show up more than they should.

The CDR3 has 15 amino acids. V was cut by 4 bases and J by 7 bases, with 19 bases left in between. Germline CDR1 and CDR2: LNHNV and YYDKDF (reference sequence). Expressed TCRB transcripts were sequenced after all isolated RNA was converted to cDNA. Using immunoSEQ multiplex PCR, the repertoire was profiled, and TCRdb retains in-frame clones only, with some absent. Of about half a million clones in the sample, 9.5% to 12% were seen once. Of note for this clone: The antigen remains unidentified.

This clonotype was obtained from a woman aged 18-29 years in good health. Sequencing was done on a sample of naive CD4+ T cells from blood. The chain recombines TRBV15 with TRBJ2-5, with D possibly matching TRBD1 (6 bases). The CDR3 spells CATSTRQVTGGTQYF. The CDR3 DNA reads TGTGCCACCAGCACTCGACAGGTCACAGGCGGGACCCAGTACTTC.